The clone carrying this TCR beta chain was seen more than once but under ten times. How the authors handled the data: Nucleated cell counts were estimated from reference gene primer amplification. The data were produced by immunoSEQ multiplex PCR, yet TCRdb's version contains in-frame clones alone and is incomplete. The V and J calls and clone size come from that table; D and trimming were worked out from the DNA. The profile covers 64,000 or so clones, with 65% to 90% appearing a single time and more than 0.95% taken by the ten largest. This sample was taken from a study of blood T cell repertoires in COVID-19. As for the study in general: The United States, Italy and Spain provided the acute and convalescent COVID-19 samples. T cells, B-cell-depleted T cells, or PBMCs provided the cDNA or gDNA that served as material.

The sample taken for sequencing was peripheral blood. The sequence was collected from a man between 40 and 49 years old with acute or convalescent COVID-19.

The CDR3 loop reads CATGGPNTGELFF. CDR3 DNA: TGTGCCACCGGGGGGCCGAACACCGGGGAGCTGTTTTTT. The V gene is TRBV6-5, the J gene TRBJ2-2; tentatively, D is TRBD2 (7 bases). There are 13 residues in the CDR3. V was cut by 10 bases and J by 0 bases, with 9 bases left in between. Germline V gene sequence: CDR1 MNHEY, CDR2 SVGAGI.